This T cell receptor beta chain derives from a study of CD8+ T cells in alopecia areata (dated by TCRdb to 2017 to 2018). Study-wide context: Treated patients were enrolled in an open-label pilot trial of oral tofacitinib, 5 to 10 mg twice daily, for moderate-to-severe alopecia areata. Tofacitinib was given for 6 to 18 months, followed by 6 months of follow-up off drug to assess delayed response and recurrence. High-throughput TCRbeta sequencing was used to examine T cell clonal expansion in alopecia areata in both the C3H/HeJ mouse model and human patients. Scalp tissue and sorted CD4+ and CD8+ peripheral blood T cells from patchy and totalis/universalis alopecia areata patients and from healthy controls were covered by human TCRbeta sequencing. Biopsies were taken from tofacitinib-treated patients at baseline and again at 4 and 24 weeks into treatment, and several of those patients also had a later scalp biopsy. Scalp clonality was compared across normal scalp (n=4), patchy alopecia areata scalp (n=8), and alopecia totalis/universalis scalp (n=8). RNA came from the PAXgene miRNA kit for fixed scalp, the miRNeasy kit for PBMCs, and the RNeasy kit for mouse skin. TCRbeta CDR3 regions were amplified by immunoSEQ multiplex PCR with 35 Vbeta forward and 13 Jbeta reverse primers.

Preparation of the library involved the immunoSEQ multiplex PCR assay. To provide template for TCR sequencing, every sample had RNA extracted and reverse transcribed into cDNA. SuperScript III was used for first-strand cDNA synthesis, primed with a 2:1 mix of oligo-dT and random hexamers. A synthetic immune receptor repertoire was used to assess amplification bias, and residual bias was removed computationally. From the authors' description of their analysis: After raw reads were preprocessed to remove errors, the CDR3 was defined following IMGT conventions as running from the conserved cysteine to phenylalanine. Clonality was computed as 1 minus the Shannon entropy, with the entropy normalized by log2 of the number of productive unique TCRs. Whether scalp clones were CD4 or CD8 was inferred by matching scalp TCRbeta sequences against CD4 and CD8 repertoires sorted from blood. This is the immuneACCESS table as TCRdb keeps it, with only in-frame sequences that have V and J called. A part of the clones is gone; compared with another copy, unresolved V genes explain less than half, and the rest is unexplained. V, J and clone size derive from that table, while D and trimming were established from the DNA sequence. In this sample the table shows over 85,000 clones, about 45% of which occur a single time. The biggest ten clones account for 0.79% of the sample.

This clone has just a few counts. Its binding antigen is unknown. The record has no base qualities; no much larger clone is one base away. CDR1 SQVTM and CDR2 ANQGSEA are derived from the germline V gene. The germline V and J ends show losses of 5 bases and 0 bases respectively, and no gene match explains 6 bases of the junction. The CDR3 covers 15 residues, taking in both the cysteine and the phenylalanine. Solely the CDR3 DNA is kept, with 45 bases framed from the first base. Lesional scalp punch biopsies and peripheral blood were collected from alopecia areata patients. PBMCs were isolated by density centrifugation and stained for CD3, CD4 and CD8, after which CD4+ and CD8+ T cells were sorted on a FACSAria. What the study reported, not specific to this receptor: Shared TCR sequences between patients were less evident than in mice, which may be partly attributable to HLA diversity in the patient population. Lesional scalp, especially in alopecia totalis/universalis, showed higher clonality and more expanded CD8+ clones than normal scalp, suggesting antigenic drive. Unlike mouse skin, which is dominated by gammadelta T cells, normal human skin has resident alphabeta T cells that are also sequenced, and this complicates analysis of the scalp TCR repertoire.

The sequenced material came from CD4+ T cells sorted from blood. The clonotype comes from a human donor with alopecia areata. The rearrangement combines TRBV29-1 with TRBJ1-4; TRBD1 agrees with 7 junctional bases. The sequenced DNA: TGCAGCGTTTCCGGGACAGTAGCAACTAATGAAAAACTGTTTTTT. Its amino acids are CSVSGTVATNEKLFF.